The 3 T cell receptor beta chains below come from one sample, sequenced in a study of neoadjuvant anti-PD-1 for oral cavity cancer. TCRdb keeps only in-frame clones here, not all; method: immunoSEQ multiplex PCR. The table lists roughly 15,000 clones, 70% to 75% of them singletons. Sample time point: after neoadjuvant nivolumab, at surgical resection. Material: PBMCs, obtained after nivolumab (anti-PD-1) treatment. The receptors here all came from a person aged 40 to 85 with oral cavity squamous cell carcinoma.

V is TRBV4-1 and J is TRBJ1-4; 9 nucleotides match TRBD1. The CDR3 covers 15 residues. Germline V CDR1 and CDR2: MGHRA, YSYEKL. The ends lost 4 bases at V and 5 bases at J; junction bases unmatched: 5. Here the CDR3 DNA reads TGCGCCAGCAGCCGTTCCGGACAGGGGAATGAAAAACTGTTTTTT. This translates into CASSRSGQGNEKLFF.

This clone has a handful of counts. The chain carries TRBV28 and TRBJ2-7; the D is unclear. Per the germline V gene, CDR1 is MDHEN and CDR2 is SYDVKM. CDR3 length equals 14 residues. Trimming shortened V by 6 bases and J by 8 bases, and 20 bases separated the two germline ends. CDR3 region: CASSWGLGLVQQYF. The CDR3 DNA reads TGTGCCAGCAGCTGGGGTCTAGGCCTGGTTCAGCAGTACTTC.

The chain joins TRBV18 to TRBJ2-7, with TRBD2 as a possible D gene (6 bases). Trimming stripped 3 bases from V and 2 bases from J, with 14 bases between. The germline gives CDR1 KGHSH, CDR2 LQKENI. The length of the CDR3 is 15 residues. DNA for the CDR3: TGTGCCAGCTCACCCGGCTGGGACTTCACCTACGAGCAGTACTTC. Translated, it gives CASSPGWDFTYEQYF.